This TCR beta chain was profiled in a study of T cell responses to AZD1222 COVID-19 vaccine. Findings and caveats of the study: White British people made up most donors, females outnumbered males, and clonal diversity was possibly underestimated.

Clones were sequenced by immunoSEQ multiplex PCR, and TCRdb holds only the in-frame ones, with some missing. Among approximately 170,000 clones, about 90% were seen once, and the ten largest hold around 0.98%. For this clone: Its target is not known.

This CDR3 is built from 14 residues. The germline V gene encodes CDR1 MNHNS and CDR2 SASEGT. Trimming shortened V by 2 bases and J by 3 bases, and 8 bases separated the two germline ends. It was second doses at about 4 or about 12 weeks that were pooled. The clonotype originates from an adult who received the AZD1222 COVID-19 vaccine. This specimen was peripheral blood, taken 28 days after the second AZD1222 dose. The chain links TRBV6-1 to TRBJ2-1; D remains unclear. The CDR3 region is CASSELFYYNEQFF. CDR3 DNA sequence: TGTGCCAGCAGTGAACTCTTCTACTACAATGAGCAGTTCTTC.